This T cell receptor (beta chain) was obtained from a study of blood T cell repertoires in COVID-19. Across the whole study: Acute and convalescent COVID-19 specimens originated in the United States, Italy and Spain. PBMCs, B-cell-depleted T cells, or T cells provided the cDNA or gDNA that made up the material.

The germline gives CDR1 SEHNR, CDR2 FQNEAQ (reference sequence). The CDR3 contains 14 residues. The junction had 2 bases not matched to a gene; V was cut back by 1 base and J by 2 bases. Patients of the Seattle cohort, enrolled during active infection, were followed longitudinally. Authors' data handling: Reference gene primers were amplified, and this amplification served to estimate nucleated cell counts. TCRdb's table, derived via immunoSEQ multiplex PCR, lists solely in-frame clones and lacks some. V, J and clone size are those of that table, while D and trimming were read from the DNA. The data contain about 230,000 clones, 86% of them singletons. This clone was counted a single time.

This chain joins TRBV7-9 and TRBJ2-7; TRBD1 agrees at 7 bases. Sequencing was done on a sample of peripheral blood. This sequence was found in a man aged 50 or older with COVID-19, enrolled during active disease. The CDR3 is CASSLGGTAYEQYF. CDR3 bases: TGTGCCAGCAGCTTAGGTGGGACAGCCTACGAGCAGTACTTC.